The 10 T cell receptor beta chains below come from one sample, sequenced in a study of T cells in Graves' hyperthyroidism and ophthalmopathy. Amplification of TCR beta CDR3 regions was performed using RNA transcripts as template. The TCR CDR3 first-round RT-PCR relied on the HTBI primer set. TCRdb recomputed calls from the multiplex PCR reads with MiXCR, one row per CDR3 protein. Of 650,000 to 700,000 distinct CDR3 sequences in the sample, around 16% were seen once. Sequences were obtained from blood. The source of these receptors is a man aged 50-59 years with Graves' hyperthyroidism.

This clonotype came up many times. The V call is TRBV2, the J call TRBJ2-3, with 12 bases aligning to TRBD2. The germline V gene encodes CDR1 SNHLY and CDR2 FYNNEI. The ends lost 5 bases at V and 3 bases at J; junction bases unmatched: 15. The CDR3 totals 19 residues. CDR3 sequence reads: CASSPTSGGSQVSTDTQYF. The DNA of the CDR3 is TGTGCCAGCAGTCCGACTAGCGGGGGAAGTCAGGTGTCGACAGATACGCAGTATTTT. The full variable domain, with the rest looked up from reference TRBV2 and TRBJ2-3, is EPEVTQTPSHQVTQMGQEVILRCVPISNHLYFYWYRQILGQKVEFLVSFYNNEISEKSEIFDDQFSVERPDGSNFTLKIRSTKLEDSAMYFCASSPTSGGSQVSTDTQYFGPGTRLTVL.

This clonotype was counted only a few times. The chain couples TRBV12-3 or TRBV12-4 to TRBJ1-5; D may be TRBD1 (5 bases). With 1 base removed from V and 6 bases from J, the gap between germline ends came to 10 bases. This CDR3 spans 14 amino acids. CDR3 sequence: CASSLGAGSQPQHF. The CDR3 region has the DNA TGTGCCAGCAGTTTAGGGGCAGGGAGTCAGCCCCAGCATTTT.

In DNA, the CDR3 is TGTGCCAGCAAAGGGGGGTGGGACAATCAGCCCCAGCATTTT. It encodes CASKGGWDNQPQHF. The chain links TRBV28 to TRBJ1-5; D is possibly TRBD1 (6 bases). Per germline, CDR1 MDHEN and CDR2 SYDVKM. Trimming stripped 7 bases from V and 3 bases from J, with 13 bases between. There are 14 residues in the CDR3.

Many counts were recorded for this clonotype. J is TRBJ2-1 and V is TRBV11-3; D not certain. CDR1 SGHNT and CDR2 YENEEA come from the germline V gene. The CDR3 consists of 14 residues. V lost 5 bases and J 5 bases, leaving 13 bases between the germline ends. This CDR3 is CASSRFGRNNEQFF. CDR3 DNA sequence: TGTGCCAGCAGCCGATTCGGACGGAACAATGAGCAGTTCTTC.

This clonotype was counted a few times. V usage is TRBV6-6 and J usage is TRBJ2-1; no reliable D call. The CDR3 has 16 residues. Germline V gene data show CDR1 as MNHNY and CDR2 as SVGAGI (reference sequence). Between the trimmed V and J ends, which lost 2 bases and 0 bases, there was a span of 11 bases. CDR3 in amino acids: CASSYDYLGSYNEQFF. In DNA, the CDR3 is TGTGCCAGCAGTTACGATTACCTGGGCTCCTACAATGAGCAGTTCTTC.

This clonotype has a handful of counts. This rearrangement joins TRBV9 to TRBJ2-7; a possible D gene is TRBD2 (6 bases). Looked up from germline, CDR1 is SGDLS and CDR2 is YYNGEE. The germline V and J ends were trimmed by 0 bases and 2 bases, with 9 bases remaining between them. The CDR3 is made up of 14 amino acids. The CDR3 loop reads CASSVGGVAYEQYF. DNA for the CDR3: TGTGCCAGCAGCGTAGGCGGGGTAGCCTACGAGCAGTACTTC.

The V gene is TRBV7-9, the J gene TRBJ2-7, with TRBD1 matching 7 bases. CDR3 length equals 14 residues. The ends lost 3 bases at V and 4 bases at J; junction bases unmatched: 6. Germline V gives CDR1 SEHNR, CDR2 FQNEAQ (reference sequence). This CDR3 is CASSFNPDRYEQYF. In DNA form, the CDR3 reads TGTGCCAGCAGCTTTAACCCGGACAGGTACGAGCAGTACTTC. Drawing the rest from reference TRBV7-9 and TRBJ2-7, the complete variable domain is DTGVSQNPRHKITKRGQNVTFRCDPISEHNRLYWYRQTLGQGPEFLTYFQNEAQLEKSRLLSDRFSAERPKGSFSTLEIQRTEQGDSAMYLCASSFNPDRYEQYFGPGTRLTVT.

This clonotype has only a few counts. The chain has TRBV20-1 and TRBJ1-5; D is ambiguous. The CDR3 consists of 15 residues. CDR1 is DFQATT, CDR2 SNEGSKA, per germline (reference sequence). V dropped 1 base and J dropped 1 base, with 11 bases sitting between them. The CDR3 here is CSARVEGWSNQPQHF. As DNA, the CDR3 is TGCAGTGCTAGAGTTGAGGGATGGAGCAATCAGCCCCAGCATTTT.

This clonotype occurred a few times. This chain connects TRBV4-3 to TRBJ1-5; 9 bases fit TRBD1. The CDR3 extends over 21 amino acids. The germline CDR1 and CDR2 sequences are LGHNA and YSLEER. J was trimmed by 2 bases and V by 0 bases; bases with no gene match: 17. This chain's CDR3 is CASSQDVSRTGEGDGNQPQHF. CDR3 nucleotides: TGCGCCAGCAGCCAAGATGTTTCGCGGACAGGGGAAGGAGATGGCAATCAGCCCCAGCATTTT.

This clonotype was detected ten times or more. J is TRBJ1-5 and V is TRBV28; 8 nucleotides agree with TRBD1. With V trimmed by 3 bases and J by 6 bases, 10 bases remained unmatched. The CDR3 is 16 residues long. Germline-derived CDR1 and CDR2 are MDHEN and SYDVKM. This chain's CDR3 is CASSFGRTGLVQPQHF. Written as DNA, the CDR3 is TGTGCCAGCAGTTTCGGAAGGACAGGGCTAGTTCAGCCCCAGCATTTT.